Listed below are T cell receptor beta chains from one sample, sequenced in a study of blood T cell repertoires in COVID-19. Data came from immunoSEQ multiplex PCR; TCRdb stores just in-frame clones and leaves some out. Of about 220,000 clones listed, 65% to 90% were seen once; the top ten hold roughly 8.7%. The sequenced sample consisted of peripheral blood. All receptors come from a man in his fifties with active or convalescent COVID-19. CDR3s include the opening cysteine and the closing phenylalanine or tryptophan. A D gene is named only where the DNA matches it firmly. The size entry is marked missing in some rows and otherwise reads once, few, many or a size class.

D	J	V	size	DNA	CDR3
TRBD2	TRBJ2-1	TRBV6-4	.	TGTGCCAGCAGTGTCACCGGGACTACCGATGAGCAGTTCTTC	CASSVTGTTDEQFF
.	TRBJ1-3	TRBV29-1	few	TGCAGCGTTGAGAACAGGGAATTAGTCGGAGACACCATATATTTT	CSVENRELVGDTIYF
TRBD1	TRBJ1-2	TRBV5-1	.	TGCGCCAGCAGCTTGGGGCGGTGGACAGGCTATGACTATGGCTACACCTTC	CASSLGRWTGYDYGYTF
TRBD2	TRBJ2-2	TRBV2	.	TGTGCCAGCAACAGCGGGGGACGAACCGGGGAGCTGTTTTTT	CASNSGGRTGELFF
.	TRBJ1-1	TRBV28	.	TGTGCCAGCAGTTTAAGTAGGAGGGGCCTCCTCAAGGGTAACACTGAAGCTTTCTTT	CASSLSRRGLLKGNTEAFF
.	TRBJ1-2	TRBV11-2	few	TGTGCCAGCAGCCCGCGCCCGATCTTAATAGATTATGGCTACACCTTC	CASSPRPILIDYGYTF
.	TRBJ2-5	TRBV18	.	TGTGCCAGCTCACCAGACCAGGGGGAGACCCAGTACTTC	CASSPDQGETQYF
.	TRBJ1-4	TRBV28	.	TGTGCCAGCAGTTTCTACCGGGACATTAATGAAAAACTGTTTTTT	CASSFYRDINEKLFF
TRBD2	TRBJ2-3	TRBV4-1	.	TGCGCCAGCAGCCAAGATCCTCCGGGACTAGTGACAGATACGCAGTATTTT	CASSQDPPGLVTDTQYF
.	TRBJ2-5	TRBV18	.	TGTGCCAGCTCACCGGAGCAAGAGACCCAGTACTTC	CASSPEQETQYF
.	TRBJ2-3	TRBV27	.	TGTGCCAGCAGTCCCCCGGCGGGGGCCGACCGGGGTTTT	CASSPPAGADRGF
TRBD1	TRBJ2-1	TRBV10-3	.	TGTGCCATCAGTGGACAGGGACCCTCCTACAATGAGCAGTTCTTC	CAISGQGPSYNEQFF
.	TRBJ1-6	TRBV28	.	TGTGCCAGCAGTCGGTTACAGGGACCTAATTCACCCCTCCACTTT	CASSRLQGPNSPLHF
.	TRBJ1-2	TRBV6-5	.	TGTGCCAGCAGTTACCAGGATGGTGGCTACACCTTC	CASSYQDGGYTF
.	TRBJ2-5	TRBV29-1	.	TGCAGCGCCACGGACGAGGGAGGGACCCAGTACTTC	CSATDEGGTQYF
.	TRBJ1-6	TRBV9	.	TGTGCCAGCAGCGTAGCAGGGGACGACGGTTCACCCCTCCACTTT	CASSVAGDDGSPLHF
TRBD2	TRBJ2-1	TRBV13	.	TGTGCCAGCAGGGTGACTAGCGGGAATGAGCAGTTCTTC	CASRVTSGNEQFF
.	TRBJ1-1	TRBV4-1	.	TGCGCCAGCAGCCATACGGCGCCTATCAGGGAAGGGGGGAACACTGAAGCTTTCTTT	CASSHTAPIREGGNTEAFF
TRBD2	TRBJ2-2	TRBV5-1	.	TGCGCCAGCAGTCCGGGACTAGCGGGAGTGGGGAACACCGGGGAGCTGTTTTTT	CASSPGLAGVGNTGELFF
TRBD2	TRBJ2-2	TRBV4-3	.	TGCGCCAGCAGCCAAGAATGGTCTTGGGAGGGAACCGGGGAGCTGTTTTTT	CASSQEWSWEGTGELFF
TRBD1	TRBJ1-1	TRBV7-2	few	TGTGCCAGCAGCTTAGACCCGAGGGACAGCCCTGAAGCTTTCTTT	CASSLDPRDSPEAFF
TRBD2	TRBJ2-5	TRBV28	.	TGTGCCAGCAGTCGTACCGGGACTAGCGAGGAGACCCAGTACTTC	CASSRTGTSEETQYF
.	TRBJ1-2	TRBV28	.	TGTGCCAGCAGTTTCCAACTCTATGGCTACACCTTC	CASSFQLYGYTF
TRBD1	TRBJ1-2	TRBV7-2	.	TGTGCCAGCAGCCTCCAGGGACAGGGGACAGGCTACACCTTC	CASSLQGQGTGYTF
TRBD2	TRBJ2-3	TRBV12-3/TRBV12-4	.	TGTGCCAGCAGTTTAGGGACTAGGGATACGCAGTATTTT	CASSLGTRDTQYF
.	TRBJ2-1	TRBV24-1	.	TGTGCCACCAGTGATGAGGGTCTTGAGCAGTTCTTC	CATSDEGLEQFF
.	TRBJ2-3	TRBV9	.	TGTGCCAGCAGCGTTAGGGGAACAGATACGCAGTATTTT	CASSVRGTDTQYF
.	TRBJ2-5	TRBV4-3	.	TGCGCCAGCAGCCAAGCCTGGGACACCCAAGAGACCCAGTACTTC	CASSQAWDTQETQYF
.	TRBJ1-1	TRBV2	once	TGTGCCACCCTTCCAGACGGAGGTGAAGCTTTCTTT	CATLPDGGEAFF
.	TRBJ2-5	TRBV29-1	.	TGCAGCGTTGAAGGGCCCCCTTCCCAAGAGACCCAGTACTTC	CSVEGPPSQETQYF
.	TRBJ1-6	TRBV6-6	once	TGTGCCAGCGGGGATCGACAGTATAATTCACCCCTCCACTTT	CASGDRQYNSPLHF
.	TRBJ1-2	TRBV12-3/TRBV12-4	few	TGTGCCAGCAGACTACAAGGGGTCTATGGCTACACCTTC	CASRLQGVYGYTF
.	TRBJ1-5	TRBV6-1	.	TGTGCCAGCAGTGAACGGGGCAATCAGCCCCAGCATTTT	CASSERGNQPQHF
.	TRBJ2-7	TRBV7-3	.	TGTGCCAGCAGCTTAACCGGGACCTACGAGCAGTACTTC	CASSLTGTYEQYF
.	TRBJ1-5	TRBV6-5	.	TGTGCCAGCAGACTAAATAGCAATCAGCCCCAGCATTTT	CASRLNSNQPQHF
TRBD2	TRBJ2-5	TRBV28	.	TGTGCCAGCAGTGCGGGGGGGGCGAGGCAAGAGACCCAGTACTTC	CASSAGGARQETQYF
.	TRBJ2-1	TRBV7-2	.	TGTGCCAGCAGCTTAGGGGAAGCTAGAGCGGCTGAGCAGTTCTTC	CASSLGEARAAEQFF
TRBD1	TRBJ1-1	TRBV29-1	once	TGCAGCGTGGGACAGGGGTTCGACACTGAAGCTTTCTTT	CSVGQGFDTEAFF